This TCR beta chain was sequenced for a study of blood T cell repertoires in COVID-19. At the level of the study: Both acute and convalescent COVID-19 samples were obtained from the United States, Italy and Spain.

There are 12 residues in the CDR3. V was cut by 3 bases and J by 5 bases, with 8 bases left in between. About this clone itself: This sample also contains other DNA sequences that code for the same CDR3.

Original handling: Reference gene primer amplification yielded estimated nucleated cell counts. Generated by immunoSEQ multiplex PCR, the TCRdb table keeps only in-frame clones and is missing some. That table is the source of V, J and clone size, and D and trimming were worked out from the DNA. The table shows roughly 390,000 clones, with around 84% occurring only once. This receptor was identified in a woman younger than 30 with acute or convalescent COVID-19. The source material was peripheral blood. The V gene is TRBV12-3 or TRBV12-4, the J gene TRBJ2-7; perhaps TRBD2 as D (5 bases). CDR3 in DNA: TGTGCCAGCAGTTTGGCGGGTAACGAGCAGTACTTC. Residues: CASSLAGNEQYF.